This TCR beta chain was observed in a study of cytomegalovirus exposure and HLA in healthy donors. Study-wide results and limits: Analyses of presence/absence relied on an assumption of roughly uniform sequencing depth across donors. TCR beta V segments were, for the most part, productive about 87% or about 30% of the time in an earlier analysis. Most subjects had HLA-A and HLA-B alleles reportedly predicted accurately by TCR beta sequences.

Comment on this clone: Antigen specificity is unknown.

The trim removed 3 bases at V and 10 bases at J, leaving 5 bases unmatched. Germline CDR1 reads MGHDK; CDR2 reads SYGVNS. This CDR3 has 13 residues. Nominally healthy donors provided the samples, though records likely missed some immune exposures. 60 Vbeta and 13 Jbeta primers were used in PCR. The data were produced by immunoSEQ multiplex PCR, yet TCRdb's version contains in-frame clones alone and is incomplete. The data show around 200,000 clones, about four fifths seen once. Material: PBMCs. The chain uses TRBV25-1 and TRBJ1-4; TRBD1 matches 7 bases. This TCR derives from a woman aged 50 to 60 in good health and CMV-seropositive. CDR3 sequence: CASSDPSGGKLFF. DNA of the CDR3: TGTGCCAGCAGTGACCCCTCAGGGGGAAAACTGTTTTTT.